This is a list of T cell receptor beta chains from one sample in a study of B cell selection in AIRE deficiency. Libraries were prepared by immunoSEQ multiplex PCR; TCRdb keeps only in-frame clonotypes and omits some of them. The table lists under 20,000 clones, roughly 91% of them singletons, with 0.89% in the top ten. The sample consisted of CD4+CD25+ Tregs sorted from PBMCs. The origin of the receptors is a human donor in good health. The CDR3 runs from the conserved cysteine through the conserved F or W. The D gene is left open where the match is weak. Clone size appears in some rows only: once, few, many, or a class for an expanded clone.

V gene	J gene	clone size	D gene	CDR3 DNA	CDR3 protein
TRBV15	TRBJ2-5	.	TRBD1	TGTGCCACCAGATTGACAGGGATAACAGAGACCCAGTACTTC	CATRLTGITETQYF
TRBV7-3	TRBJ2-5	.	TRBD2	TGTGCCAGCAGCTTAAGCGGGAGGGCCGGGGAGACCCAGTACTTC	CASSLSGRAGETQYF
TRBV28	TRBJ2-5	.	.	TGTGCCAGCAGTTTTAGAGGGGCTACCTCGAACCAGTACTTC	CASSFRGATSNQYF
TRBV13	TRBJ2-1	.	TRBD2	TGTGCCAGCAGCTCTTATTCGTCCGGGACTAGCTCCTACAATGAGCAGTTCTTC	CASSSYSSGTSSYNEQFF
TRBV6-5	TRBJ2-7	once	.	TGTGCCAGCAGTGCCACATACAGGGACGAGCAGTACTTC	CASSATYRDEQYF
TRBV7-2	TRBJ1-3	.	TRBD1	TGTGCCAGCAGCTTAGGGGGACAGCTAAACTCTGGAAACACCATATATTTT	CASSLGGQLNSGNTIYF
TRBV7-9	TRBJ2-7	.	.	TGTGCCAGCAGCCGCCAGGGATACGAGCAGTACTTC	CASSRQGYEQYF
TRBV27	TRBJ2-7	few	.	TGTGCCAGCAGTTTAAGACAGACCCGCTACGAGCAGTACTTC	CASSLRQTRYEQYF
TRBV7-9	TRBJ1-4	.	TRBD1	TGTGCCAGCCGATCCGGGACAGGGACCGAAAAACTGTTTTTT	CASRSGTGTEKLFF
TRBV18	TRBJ2-3	.	.	TGTGCCAGCTCACCGAACATACCGACAGATACGCAGTATTTT	CASSPNIPTDTQYF
TRBV5-1	TRBJ2-1	.	.	TGCGCCAGCAGCTCTGACAGCTCAGGGAGGTTCTTC	CASSSDSSGRFF
TRBV29-1	TRBJ2-4	.	.	TGCAGCGTACGGGCCAAAAACATTCAGTACTTC	CSVRAKNIQYF
TRBV11-3	TRBJ2-7	.	.	TGTGCCAGCAGCCCCCGCGACGGCTACGAGCAGTACTTC	CASSPRDGYEQYF
TRBV5-1	TRBJ1-2	.	.	TGCGCCAGCAGCTTGGGGCTTGAAACCTTTAACTATGGCTACACCTTC	CASSLGLETFNYGYTF
TRBV18	TRBJ2-7	.	.	TGTGCCAGCTCACCAAGAGGCGATAGACTCTACGAGCAGTACTTC	CASSPRGDRLYEQYF
TRBV18	TRBJ1-2	.	TRBD1	TGTGCCAGCTCACCACCGTCAACAGGGGGCGAAAGTGGCTACACCTTC	CASSPPSTGGESGYTF
TRBV6-1	TRBJ1-1	once	.	TGTGCCAGCAGACCCGCAGGAAACACTGAAGCTTTCTTT	CASRPAGNTEAFF
TRBV19	TRBJ2-3	.	TRBD1	TGTGCCAGTATGGGGTACAGGGGAGATACAGATACGCAGTATTTT	CASMGYRGDTDTQYF
TRBV7-6	TRBJ1-6	.	.	TGTGCCAGCAAAGGGAGCTCCTATAATTCACCCCTCCACTTT	CASKGSSYNSPLHF
TRBV27	TRBJ1-5	once	.	TGTGCCAGCAGTTCCAGGCGAAATCAGCCCCAGCATTTT	CASSSRRNQPQHF
TRBV2	TRBJ1-5	.	.	TGTGCCAGCAGTGAAGTGCCTCGGGGTAGCAATCAGCCCCAGCATTTT	CASSEVPRGSNQPQHF
TRBV7-9	TRBJ1-1	.	.	TGTGCCAGCAGCTCCAGGGGAATGAACACTGAAGCTTTCTTT	CASSSRGMNTEAFF
TRBV7-2	TRBJ1-6	.	TRBD1	TGTGCCAGCAGCACCCGGACAGGTCCCAATTCACCCCTCCACTTT	CASSTRTGPNSPLHF
TRBV18	TRBJ1-1	.	.	TGTGCCAGCTCATCGAGGGTGGCAGCGACCAACACTGAAGCTTTCTTT	CASSSRVAATNTEAFF
TRBV6-5	TRBJ2-3	.	TRBD2	TGTGCCAGCAGTTACTCGATACTAGCGGGAGAGAATACGCAGTATTTT	CASSYSILAGENTQYF
TRBV29-1	TRBJ1-1	once	.	TGCAGCGTTCTGGAGACCGAAGCTTTCTTT	CSVLETEAFF
TRBV5-1	TRBJ1-5	.	.	TGCGCCAGCAGCTTTTCGAGTGGCCAGCCCCAGCATTTT	CASSFSSGQPQHF
TRBV5-1	TRBJ2-5	.	TRBD2	TGCGCCAGCAGCTTGGCTAGCGGGAGCAGTGAGACCCAGTACTTC	CASSLASGSSETQYF
TRBV9	TRBJ1-6	.	.	TGTGCCAGCAGCGCCGGCCGCCCTTCACCCCTCCACTTT	CASSAGRPSPLHF
TRBV27	TRBJ2-2	.	.	TGTGCCAGCAGTACCACCGGGGAGCTGTTTTTT	CASSTTGELFF
TRBV28	TRBJ2-7	.	.	TGTGCCAGCAGCCCTGGGCACCCCTACGAGCAGTACTTC	CASSPGHPYEQYF
TRBV18	TRBJ2-7	few	TRBD2	TGTGCCAGCCAAAAGCGGGAGGGCTCCTACGAGCAGTACTTC	CASQKREGSYEQYF
TRBV5-1	TRBJ2-1	.	.	TGCGCCAGCAGCTCGGGTTACAATGAGCAGTTCTTC	CASSSGYNEQFF
TRBV2	TRBJ1-2	once	.	TGTGCCAGCAGTAGGGTCTCCTATGGCTACACCTTC	CASSRVSYGYTF
TRBV7-1	TRBJ1-2	once	.	TGTGCCAGCAGCCCACGGGACGGAAACTATGGCTACACCTTC	CASSPRDGNYGYTF
TRBV6-5	TRBJ2-1	once	TRBD1	TGTGCCAGCAGTCAGACGGACAGGGTCGGGCAGTTCTTC	CASSQTDRVGQFF
TRBV5-1	TRBJ2-1	.	.	TGCGCCAGCAGCTTGGGCAGTTACAATGAGCAGTTCTTC	CASSLGSYNEQFF
TRBV27	TRBJ1-1	once	TRBD1	TGTGCCAGCAGTTTATCGGGCTGGGACAGGGGCCTGAACACTGAAGCTTTCTTT	CASSLSGWDRGLNTEAFF
TRBV19	TRBJ1-2	.	.	TGTGCCAGTAGTCCCTCCGGGGTTCCCAACTATGGCTACACCTTC	CASSPSGVPNYGYTF
TRBV28	TRBJ2-3	.	.	TGTGCCAGCACTAGGTCAGGGGGGCCAACTAGCACAGATACGCAGTATTTT	CASTRSGGPTSTDTQYF
TRBV5-1	TRBJ2-5	.	.	TGCGCCAGCAGCTTGTTCGGCCCCCTACAAGAGACCCAGTACTTC	CASSLFGPLQETQYF
TRBV15	TRBJ2-5	.	.	TGTGCCACCAGCAGAGACAGGTGGGAGACCCAGTACTTC	CATSRDRWETQYF
TRBV11-1	TRBJ2-7	.	TRBD1	TGTGCCAGCAGCTCAGGACAGGGGGACTACGAGCAGTACTTC	CASSSGQGDYEQYF